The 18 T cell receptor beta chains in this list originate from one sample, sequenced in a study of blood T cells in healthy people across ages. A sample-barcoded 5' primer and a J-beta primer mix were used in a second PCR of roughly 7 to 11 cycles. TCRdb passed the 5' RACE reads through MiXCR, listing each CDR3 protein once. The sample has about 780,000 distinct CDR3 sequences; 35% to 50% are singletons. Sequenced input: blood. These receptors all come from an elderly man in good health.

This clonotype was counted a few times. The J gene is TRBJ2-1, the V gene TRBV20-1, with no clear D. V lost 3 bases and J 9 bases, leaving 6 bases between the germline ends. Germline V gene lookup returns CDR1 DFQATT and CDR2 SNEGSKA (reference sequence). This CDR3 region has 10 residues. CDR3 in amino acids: CSARGSEQFF. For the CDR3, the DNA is TGCAGTGCTAGGGGGTCTGAGCAGTTCTTC.

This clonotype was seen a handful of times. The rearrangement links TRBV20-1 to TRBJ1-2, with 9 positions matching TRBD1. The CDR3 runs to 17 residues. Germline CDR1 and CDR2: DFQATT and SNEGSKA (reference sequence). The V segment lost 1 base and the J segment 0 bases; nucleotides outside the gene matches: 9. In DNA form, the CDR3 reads TGCAGTGCTAGAGCATCGGGACAGGGAACCCCTAACTATGGCTACACCTTC. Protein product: CSARASGQGTPNYGYTF.

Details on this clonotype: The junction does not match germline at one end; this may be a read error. The CDR3: CSARGGWEQYF. DNA for the CDR3: TGCAGTGCCAGAGGCGGCTGGGAGCAGTACTTC. The V call is TRBV20-1, the J call TRBJ2-5; a possible D gene is TRBD2 (5 bases). The germline gives CDR1 DFQATT, CDR2 SNEGSKA (reference sequence). The CDR3 is 11 amino acids.

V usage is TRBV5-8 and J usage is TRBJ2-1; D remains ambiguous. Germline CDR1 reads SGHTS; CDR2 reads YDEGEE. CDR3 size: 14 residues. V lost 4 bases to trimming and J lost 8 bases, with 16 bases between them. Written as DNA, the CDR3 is TGTGCCAGCAGCGTTGAGGACGGGTCCTATGAGCAGTTCTTC. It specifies CASSVEDGSYEQFF.

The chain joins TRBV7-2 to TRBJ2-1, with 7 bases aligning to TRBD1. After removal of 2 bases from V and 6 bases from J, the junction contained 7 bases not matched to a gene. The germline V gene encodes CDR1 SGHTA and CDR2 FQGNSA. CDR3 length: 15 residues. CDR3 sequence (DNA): TGTGCCAGCAGCTTAAGACAGGGAGCTGGCAATGAGCAGTTCTTC. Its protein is CASSLRQGAGNEQFF. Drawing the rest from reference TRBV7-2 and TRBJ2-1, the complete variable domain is GAGVSQSPSNKVTEKGKDVELRCDPISGHTALYWYRQSLGQGLEFLIYFQGNSAPDKSGLPSDRFSAERTGGSVSTLTIQRTQQEDSAVYLCASSLRQGAGNEQFFGPGTRLTVL.

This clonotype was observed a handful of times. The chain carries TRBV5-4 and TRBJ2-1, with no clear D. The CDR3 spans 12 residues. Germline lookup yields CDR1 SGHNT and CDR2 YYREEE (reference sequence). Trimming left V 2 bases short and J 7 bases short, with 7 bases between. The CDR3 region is CASSFLENEQFF. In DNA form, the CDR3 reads TGTGCCAGCAGCTTCCTGGAGAATGAGCAGTTCTTC.

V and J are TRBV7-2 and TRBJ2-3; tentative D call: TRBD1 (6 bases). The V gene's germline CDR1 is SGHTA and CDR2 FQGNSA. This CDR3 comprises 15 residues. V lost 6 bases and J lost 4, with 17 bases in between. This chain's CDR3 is CASSPTGIGSDTQYF. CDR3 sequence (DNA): TGTGCCAGCAGTCCAACAGGGATTGGCTCAGATACGCAGTATTTT.

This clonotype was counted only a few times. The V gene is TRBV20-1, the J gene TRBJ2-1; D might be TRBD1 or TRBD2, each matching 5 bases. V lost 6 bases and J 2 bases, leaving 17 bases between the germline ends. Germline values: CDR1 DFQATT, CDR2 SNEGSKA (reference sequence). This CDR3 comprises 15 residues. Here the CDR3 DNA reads TGCAGTGCAGAGGGACCCCTAAGAGCCTACAATGAGCAGTTCTTC. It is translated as CSAEGPLRAYNEQFF.

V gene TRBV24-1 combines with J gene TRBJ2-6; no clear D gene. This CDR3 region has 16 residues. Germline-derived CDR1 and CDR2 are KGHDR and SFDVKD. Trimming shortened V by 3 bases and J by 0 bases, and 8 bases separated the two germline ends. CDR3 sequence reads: CATSDRPYSGANVLTF. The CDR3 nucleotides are TGTGCCACCAGTGATCGGCCCTACTCTGGGGCCAACGTCCTGACTTTC.

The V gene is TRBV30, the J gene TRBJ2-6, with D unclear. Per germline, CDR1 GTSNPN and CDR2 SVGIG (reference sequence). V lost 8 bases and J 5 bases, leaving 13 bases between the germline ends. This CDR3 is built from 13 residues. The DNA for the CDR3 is TGTGCCCAGACAAGCCTTCGGGCCAACGTCCTGACTTTC. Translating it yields CAQTSLRANVLTF.

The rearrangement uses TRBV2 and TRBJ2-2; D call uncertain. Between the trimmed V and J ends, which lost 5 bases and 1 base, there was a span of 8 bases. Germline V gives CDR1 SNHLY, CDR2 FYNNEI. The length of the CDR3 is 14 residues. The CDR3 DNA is TGTGCCAGCAGTCCAGACATGAACACCGGGGAGCTGTTTTTT. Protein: CASSPDMNTGELFF. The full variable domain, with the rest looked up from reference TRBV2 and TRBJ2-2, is EPEVTQTPSHQVTQMGQEVILRCVPISNHLYFYWYRQILGQKVEFLVSFYNNEISEKSEIFDDQFSVERPDGSNFTLKIRSTKLEDSAMYFCASSPDMNTGELFFGEGSRLTVL.

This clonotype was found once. CDR3 coding DNA: TGTGCCAGCAGCGCGAGGGGGTACGCCTACAATGAGCAGTACTTC. It is translated as CASSARGYAYNEQYF. The rearrangement links TRBV11-1 to TRBJ2-5; a possible D gene is TRBD1 (6 bases). The CDR3 contains 15 residues. The ends were cut back, 5 bases at V and 11 bases at J, with 24 bases in the middle. Germline lookup yields CDR1 SGHAT and CDR2 FQDESV (reference sequence).

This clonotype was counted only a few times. CDR3 sequence: CASTSTGVAVQETQYF. CDR3 sequence (DNA): TGCGCCAGCACCTCCACGGGGGTGGCGGTCCAAGAGACCCAGTACTTC. The J gene is TRBJ2-5, the V gene TRBV5-1; possible D gene TRBD2, 6 bases. Germline CDR1 reads SGHRS; CDR2 reads YFSETQ. The V and J ends lost 6 bases and 1 base respectively, with 19 bases between them. The CDR3 has 16 residues.

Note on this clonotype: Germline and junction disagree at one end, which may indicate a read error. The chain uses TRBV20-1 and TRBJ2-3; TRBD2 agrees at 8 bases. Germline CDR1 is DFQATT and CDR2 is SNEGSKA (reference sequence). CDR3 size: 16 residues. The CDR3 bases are TGCAGTGCTAGGGCGGTAGCGGGATTTAGCACAGATACGCGGTATTTT. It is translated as CSARAVAGFSTDTRYF.

The CDR3 sequence is CAWRTGLGPDTQYF. In DNA, the CDR3 is TGTGCCTGGAGAACGGGGCTTGGACCAGATACGCAGTATTTT. The V gene is TRBV30, the J gene TRBJ2-3; D possibly matches TRBD1 or TRBD2 (5 bases each). The CDR3 spans 14 residues. V lost 3 bases and J lost 4, with 14 bases in between. Germline V lookup: CDR1 GTSNPN, CDR2 SVGIG (reference sequence).

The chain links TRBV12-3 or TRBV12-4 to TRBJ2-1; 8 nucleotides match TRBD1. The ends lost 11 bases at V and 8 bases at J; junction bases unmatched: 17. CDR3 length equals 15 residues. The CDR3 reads CAGTSGAGGWDEQFF. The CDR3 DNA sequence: TGTGCCGGCACATCGGGGGCAGGGGGCTGGGATGAGCAGTTCTTC.

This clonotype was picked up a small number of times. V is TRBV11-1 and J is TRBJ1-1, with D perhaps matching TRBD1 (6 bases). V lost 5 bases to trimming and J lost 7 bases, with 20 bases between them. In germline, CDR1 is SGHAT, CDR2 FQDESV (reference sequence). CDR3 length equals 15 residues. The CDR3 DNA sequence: TGTGCCAGCAGCCCAAGCAGCGACAGGTCATATGAAGCTTTCTTT. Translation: CASSPSSDRSYEAFF.

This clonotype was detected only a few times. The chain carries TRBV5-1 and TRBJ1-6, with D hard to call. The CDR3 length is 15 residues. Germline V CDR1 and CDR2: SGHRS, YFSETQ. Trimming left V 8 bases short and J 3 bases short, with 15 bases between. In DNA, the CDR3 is TGCGCCAGTCGGACCGACCCTTACTATAATTCACCCCTCCACTTT. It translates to CASRTDPYYNSPLHF.